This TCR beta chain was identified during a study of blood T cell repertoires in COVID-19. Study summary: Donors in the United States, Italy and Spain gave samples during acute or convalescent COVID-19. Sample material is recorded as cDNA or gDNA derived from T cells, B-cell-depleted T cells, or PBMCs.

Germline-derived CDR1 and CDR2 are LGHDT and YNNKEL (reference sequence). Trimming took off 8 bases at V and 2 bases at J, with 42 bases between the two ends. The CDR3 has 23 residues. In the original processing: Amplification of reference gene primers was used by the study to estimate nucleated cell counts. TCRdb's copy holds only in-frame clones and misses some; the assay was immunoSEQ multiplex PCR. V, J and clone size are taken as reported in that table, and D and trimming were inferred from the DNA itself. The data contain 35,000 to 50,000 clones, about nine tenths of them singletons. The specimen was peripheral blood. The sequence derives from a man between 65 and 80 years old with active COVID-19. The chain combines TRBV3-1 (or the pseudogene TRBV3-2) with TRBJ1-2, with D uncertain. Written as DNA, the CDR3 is TGTGCCAGCGAGAACCGGTTCCTGAAGAAGATAAAACCGGGGAAACGTTCAAACTATGGCTACACCTTC. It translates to CASENRFLKKIKPGKRSNYGYTF.